The 20 T cell receptor beta chains listed next were all sequenced from one sample in a study of T cell responses to AZD1222 COVID-19 vaccine. Libraries were prepared by immunoSEQ multiplex PCR; TCRdb keeps only in-frame clonotypes and omits some of them. The sample consists of roughly 200,000 clones, about 94% of them appearing once. The material was peripheral blood, obtained 28 days after the second dose of the MenACWY control vaccine. These receptors were collected from an adult who received the MenACWY meningococcal vaccine as a control.

This chain uses TRBV15 with TRBJ1-1, with 8 bases fitting TRBD1. Germline V gives CDR1 LNHNV, CDR2 YYDKDF (reference sequence). The V gene end was trimmed by 1 base and the J gene end by 0 bases; junction bases not matched to a gene: 4. The CDR3 is made up of 16 amino acids. The CDR3 DNA reads TGTGCCACCAGCAGAGTACGGGACAGGTTGAACACTGAAGCTTTCTTT. It translates to CATSRVRDRLNTEAFF.

The V call is TRBV7-3, the J call TRBJ2-1; TRBD2 might be the D (6 bases). Trimming removed 5 bases at V and 7 bases at J, with 18 bases between. CDR3 length equals 15 residues. The germline gives CDR1 SGHTA, CDR2 FQGTGA. The CDR3 DNA sequence: TGTGCCAGCAGCCACGGGGGAGGCACAGCTAATGAGCAGTTCTTC. It translates to CASSHGGGTANEQFF. Looking up the rest from reference TRBV7-3 and TRBJ2-1 gives the full variable domain: GAGVSQTPSNKVTEKGKYVELRCDPISGHTALYWYRQSLGQGPEFLIYFQGTGAADDSGLPNDRFFAVRPEGSVSTLKIQRTERGDSAVYLCASSHGGGTANEQFFGPGTRLTVL.

The J gene is TRBJ2-7, the V gene TRBV15; D may match TRBD1 or TRBD2 (5 bases each). Trimming stripped 5 bases from V and 0 bases from J, with 8 bases between. Per the germline V gene, CDR1 is LNHNV and CDR2 is YYDKDF (reference sequence). CDR3 length equals 13 residues. The CDR3, as DNA: TGTGCCACCAGCGGGACCGTCTCCTACGAGCAGTACTTC. This sequence encodes CATSGTVSYEQYF.

The gene calls are TRBV7-6 and TRBJ2-1; TRBD2 agrees at 11 bases. V was pared by 0 bases and J by 8 bases, with 9 bases of the junction left unmatched. The CDR3 sequence is 17 residues long. The germline V gene has CDR1 SGHVS and CDR2 FNYEAQ. DNA of the CDR3: TGTGCCAGCAGCTTAGCGTTAGCGGGAGGGCCTTTCGATGAGCAGTTCTTC. It translates to CASSLALAGGPFDEQFF.

The chain links TRBV7-3 to TRBJ2-1; D tentatively reads TRBD1 or TRBD2 (6 bases each). The germline V and J ends were trimmed by 2 bases and 2 bases, with 10 bases remaining between them. Germline V gene lookup returns CDR1 SGHTA and CDR2 FQGTGA. The CDR3 contains 15 residues. For the CDR3, the DNA is TGTGCCAGCAGCTTAGAGGGGGGCCCCTACAATGAGCAGTTCTTC. Translation: CASSLEGGPYNEQFF.

CDR3 DNA: TGCAGCGGTAGACAGGAAATGAACACCGGGGAGCTGTTTTTT. This translates into CSGRQEMNTGELFF. The J gene is TRBJ2-2, the V gene TRBV29-1, with D tentatively TRBD1 (6 bases). CDR1 is SQVTM and CDR2 is ANQGSEA in the germline V gene. The V end was cut by 7 bases, the J end by 1 base, with 13 bases between. This CDR3 spans 14 amino acids.

As for this clone: The junction departs from the called germline gene at one end, perhaps through a read error. The rearrangement uses TRBV4-1 and TRBJ2-7; tentative D call: TRBD2 (5 bases). This CDR3 has 13 residues. Germline loops: CDR1 MGHRA, CDR2 YSYEKL. CDR3 DNA sequence: TGCGCCAGCAGCCAAGACTTCGGGATGACCGACTCCTTC. Amino acid sequence: CASSQDFGMTDSF.

The chain uses TRBV28 and TRBJ1-5; no clear D. The CDR3 contains 13 residues. Trimming removed 6 bases from V and 4 bases from J, with 10 bases in between. CDR1 is MDHEN, CDR2 SYDVKM, per germline. The CDR3 protein is CASSFKRNQPQHF. DNA for the CDR3: TGTGCCAGCAGCTTTAAGAGGAATCAGCCCCAGCATTTT.

The rearrangement joins TRBV7-8 to TRBJ2-3; 14 bases are shared with TRBD2. V was clipped by 4 bases and J by 3 bases; unmatched bases: 6. The CDR3 has 17 amino acids. Germline CDR1 SGHVS, CDR2 FQNEAQ. The CDR3 DNA sequence: TGTGCCAGCAGCTCCGGGACTAGCGGGAGTTTGACAGATACGCAGTATTTT. Translated: CASSSGTSGSLTDTQYF.

The gene calls are TRBV28 and TRBJ2-7; a weak D match, TRBD1 (6 bases). Germline V gene sequence: CDR1 MDHEN, CDR2 SYDVKM. Trimming cost V 5 bases and J 1 base, with 18 bases left between them. CDR3 length equals 16 residues. The CDR3, as DNA: TGTGCCAGCAGTCCTGTCGGGACATCAAAGTCCTACGAGCAGTACTTC. Translating gives CASSPVGTSKSYEQYF.

DNA for the CDR3: TGTGCCAGCAGCGAGACAGGGGGGCAGCCCCAGCATTTT. It specifies CASSETGGQPQHF. The V call is TRBV7-9, the J call TRBJ1-5; 9 bases line up with TRBD1. V was pared by 5 bases and J by 7 bases, with 3 bases of the junction left unmatched. CDR3 size: 13 residues. CDR1 is SEHNR and CDR2 is FQNEAQ in the germline V gene (reference sequence).

This rearrangement joins TRBV27 to TRBJ2-2; D possibly uses TRBD1 or TRBD2 (5 bases each). V lost 0 bases and J 1 base, leaving 9 bases between the germline ends. The CDR3 extends over 16 amino acids. From germline, CDR1 is MNHEY and CDR2 SMNVEV (reference sequence). The CDR3 DNA reads as TGTGCCAGCAGTTTATCGGGGGACGGGAACACCGGGGAGCTGTTTTTT. Translating gives CASSLSGDGNTGELFF.

The sample holds one count of this clone. The genes are TRBV30 and TRBJ1-2; D is ambiguous. The CDR3 sequence is 10 residues long. CDR1 is GTSNPN and CDR2 is SVGIG in the germline V gene (reference sequence). CDR3 bases: TGTGTCGTATGGGGAGATGGCTACACCTTC. Its protein is CVVWGDGYTF.

The genes are TRBV28 and TRBJ2-7; D remains ambiguous. Deletions cut 5 bases from V and 6 bases from J, with 20 bases between. The CDR3 contains 15 residues. In germline, CDR1 is MDHEN, CDR2 SYDVKM. CDR3 in amino acids: CASSPLRFPNGEQYF. The DNA of the CDR3 is TGTGCCAGCAGTCCACTTCGCTTCCCTAACGGCGAGCAGTACTTC.

The chain uses TRBV6-2 or TRBV6-3 and TRBJ2-7, with D perhaps assigned TRBD1 or TRBD2 (6 bases each). Trimming took 6 bases from V and 4 from J, leaving 13 bases between them. CDR3 length: 13 amino acids. In germline, CDR1 is MNHEY, CDR2 SVGEGT. CDR3 sequence: CASSPKGGYEQYF. CDR3 nucleotides: TGTGCCAGCAGCCCAAAAGGGGGGTACGAGCAGTACTTC.

This chain uses TRBV11-2 with TRBJ1-3; no clear D gene. V was clipped by 0 bases and J by 0 bases, with 18 bases between them. Germline V lookup: CDR1 SGHAT, CDR2 FQNNGV. There are 19 residues in the CDR3. The DNA of the CDR3 is TGTGCCAGCAGCTTAGATGCCCGCGGAACAGATGTCTCTGGAAACACCATATATTTT. Residues: CASSLDARGTDVSGNTIYF.

The rearrangement links TRBV9 to TRBJ2-7; 12 bases match TRBD1. V gave up 7 bases and J gave up 4 bases; unmatched junction bases: 3. CDR3 size: 13 residues. Germline assignment: CDR1 SGDLS and CDR2 YYNGEE. The CDR3 region has the DNA TGTGCCAGCGGGACAGGGGGCAGATACGAGCAGTACTTC. It is translated as CASGTGGRYEQYF. Drawing the rest from reference TRBV9 and TRBJ2-7, the complete variable domain is DSGVTQTPKHLITATGQRVTLRCSPRSGDLSVYWYQQSLDQGLQFLIQYYNGEERAKGNILERFSAQQFPDLHSELNLSSLELGDSALYFCASGTGGRYEQYFGPGTRLTVT.

The rearrangement links TRBV7-2 to TRBJ1-2; TRBD1 matches 8 bases. Looked up from germline, CDR1 is SGHTA and CDR2 is FQGNSA. The CDR3 is 14 residues long. J gave up 6 bases and V 1 base, and 4 bases lay outside the gene matches. CDR3 nucleotides: TGTGCCAGCAGCTTAGGCGGACAGGGCGATGGCTACACCTTC. This gives the protein CASSLGGQGDGYTF.

The V call is TRBV19, the J call TRBJ1-5, with 9 bases matching TRBD1. Germline loops: CDR1 LNHDA, CDR2 SQIVND (reference sequence). The ends lost 7 bases at V and 3 bases at J; junction bases unmatched: 13. The CDR3 is 17 amino acids. The CDR3 bases are TGTGCCAGTAAAGGGGACAGGGTAGCTAGAGACAATCAGCCCCAGCATTTT. Translated: CASKGDRVARDNQPQHF. Supplemented by reference TRBV19 and TRBJ1-5, the full variable domain reads DGGITQSPKYLFRKEGQNVTLSCEQNLNHDAMYWYRQDPGQGLRLIYYSQIVNDFQKGDIAEGYSVSREKKESFPLTVTSAQKNPTAFYLCASKGDRVARDNQPQHFGDGTRLSIL.

The chain links TRBV7-3 to TRBJ2-5, with TRBD2 matching 14 bases. The length of the CDR3 is 16 residues. V dropped 5 bases and J dropped 3; count of bases not matched to a gene: 5. CDR1 SGHTA and CDR2 FQGTGA come from the germline V gene. CDR3 loop: CASSPTSGRAEETQYF. CDR3 DNA sequence: TGTGCCAGCAGCCCGACTAGCGGGAGGGCCGAAGAGACCCAGTACTTC.